A single sample gave rise to the 4 T cell receptor beta chains below, sequenced in a study of T cell responses to AZD1222 COVID-19 vaccine. Assay: immunoSEQ multiplex PCR; the TCRdb copy retains only in-frame clones and omits some. The sample lists around 110,000 clones; around nine tenths were seen once. Here the sequenced sample was peripheral blood, taken 28 days after the second AZD1222 dose. These receptors all stem from an adult who received the AZD1222 COVID-19 vaccine.

Comment on this clone: The sample has other DNA sequences that encode this CDR3 too. The gene calls are TRBV5-1 and TRBJ2-1, with D perhaps matching TRBD1 (5 bases). The V and J ends lost 0 bases and 1 base respectively, with 8 bases between them. Germline loops: CDR1 SGHRS, CDR2 YFSETQ. The CDR3 loop spans 15 amino acids. The CDR3 reads CASSLGQLSYNEQFF. Written as DNA, the CDR3 is TGCGCCAGCAGCTTGGGACAGCTTTCCTACAATGAGCAGTTCTTC.

The chain employs TRBV19 and TRBJ1-2; D ambiguous. Germline lookup yields CDR1 LNHDA and CDR2 SQIVND (reference sequence). V lost 4 bases, J lost 6 bases, and 12 bases lay in between. The CDR3 is 13 amino acids. CDR3 region: CASSTQVSHGYTF. The CDR3 nucleotides are TGTGCCAGTAGTACTCAGGTTTCGCATGGCTACACCTTC.

The chain employs TRBV7-9 and TRBJ2-7; a weak D match, TRBD2 (5 bases). CDR3 length: 14 amino acids. Germline lookup yields CDR1 SEHNR and CDR2 FQNEAQ (reference sequence). V was trimmed by 5 bases and J by 4 bases, leaving 15 bases between them. The CDR3 spells CASSAAWTLYEQYF. CDR3 DNA: TGTGCCAGCAGCGCGGCTTGGACTCTATACGAGCAGTACTTC.

The chain joins TRBV12-3 or TRBV12-4 to TRBJ1-4; D is perhaps TRBD1 (5 bases). CDR3 length equals 12 residues. With 7 bases removed from V and 13 bases from J, the gap between germline ends came to 16 bases. The CDR3 spells CASTTTRGVLFF. The CDR3 coding sequence is TGTGCCAGCACCACTACTCGGGGCGTACTGTTTTTT.